The next 7 T cell receptor beta chains were all read from a single sample in a study of CD8+ T cells in alopecia areata. RNA extraction and reverse transcription yielded cDNA as sequencing template. The protocol was immunoSEQ multiplex PCR, while the TCRdb copy is restricted to in-frame clones and leaves out a portion. The sample lists 95,000 to 150,000 clones, approximately 53% occurring once. Treatment meaning: oral pan-JAK inhibitor, 5-10 mg twice daily. This specimen was CD4+ T cells sorted from blood, taken at week 4, from a patient treated with tofacitinib. The receptors originated from a human donor with alopecia areata.

The chain has TRBV7-3 and TRBJ2-1, with TRBD1 as a possible D gene (6 bases). The CDR3 runs to 15 residues. Germline-derived CDR1 and CDR2 are SGHTA and FQGTGA. V lost 2 bases to trimming and J lost 2 bases, with 10 bases between them. The CDR3 loop reads CASSLGQGTYNEQFF. The CDR3 DNA sequence: TGTGCCAGCAGCTTAGGCCAGGGGACCTACAATGAGCAGTTCTTC.

This clone showed up just a few times. The chain links TRBV5-4 to TRBJ2-1; D is perhaps TRBD2 (5 bases). The ends were cut back, 4 bases at V and 0 bases at J, with 14 bases in the middle. The CDR3 loop spans 16 amino acids. Germline assignment: CDR1 SGHNT and CDR2 YYREEE (reference sequence). CDR3 loop: CASSRGGESSYNEQFF. DNA of the CDR3: TGTGCCAGCAGCCGGGGTGGGGAGTCCTCCTACAATGAGCAGTTCTTC.

The J gene is TRBJ2-5, the V gene TRBV18; D is ambiguous. The germline gives CDR1 KGHSH, CDR2 LQKENI. The V end was cut by 2 bases, the J end by 3 bases, with 10 bases between. The CDR3 sequence is 14 residues long. In DNA form, the CDR3 reads TGTGCCAGCTCACCAAGAACCGAGGAAGAGACCCAGTACTTC. It encodes CASSPRTEEETQYF.

The gene calls are TRBV25-1 and TRBJ2-7; D remains unclear. Germline assignment: CDR1 MGHDK and CDR2 SYGVNS. The CDR3 sequence is 13 residues long. Trimming took 3 bases from V and 3 from J, leaving 9 bases between them. In DNA form, the CDR3 reads TGTGCCAGCAGTGAGGGATGGGTCTACGAGCAGTACTTC. Translated, it gives CASSEGWVYEQYF.

The rearrangement links TRBV6-5 to TRBJ2-4, with D tentatively TRBD1 (6 bases). Looked up from germline, CDR1 is MNHEY and CDR2 is SVGAGI. The CDR3 runs to 15 residues. V shed 4 bases and J shed 0 bases, with 10 bases lying between them. CDR3 residues: CASSFSRGAKNIQYF. Written as DNA, the CDR3 is TGTGCCAGCAGTTTCTCCAGGGGAGCCAAAAACATTCAGTACTTC.

CDR3 DNA: TGTGCCTGGACTCAGGGAGCGAACACCGGGGAGCTGTTTTTT. Translated, it gives CAWTQGANTGELFF. V is TRBV30 and J is TRBJ2-2; either TRBD1 or TRBD2 may supply D (5 bases each). Germline CDR1 is GTSNPN and CDR2 is SVGIG (reference sequence). The CDR3 is 14 amino acids. V lost 4 bases and J 0 bases, leaving 9 bases between the germline ends.

This chain joins TRBV9 and TRBJ1-1; D perhaps matches TRBD1 (5 bases). Looked up from germline, CDR1 is SGDLS and CDR2 is YYNGEE. V was cut by 3 bases and J by 3 bases, with 24 bases left in between. The CDR3 runs to 18 residues. CDR3 loop: CASSGPTDWDGSDTEAFF. The CDR3 nucleotides read TGTGCCAGCAGCGGACCGACCGACTGGGACGGTTCGGACACTGAAGCTTTCTTT.